A single sample is the source of the 5 T cell receptor beta chains below, sequenced in a study of T cell changes during pregnancy in multiple sclerosis. Only in-frame clones appear in the TCRdb table, and some are missing; sequencing was by immunoSEQ multiplex PCR. Of tens of thousands of clones listed, more than 75% were seen once; the top ten hold around 4.2%. This material consisted of peripheral blood, taken in the second trimester of pregnancy. These receptors were taken from a female donor in good health, enrolled as a control in a pregnancy study.

This chain joins TRBV9 and TRBJ2-7; 7 bases are a match to TRBD2. CDR3 size: 17 residues. V lost 10 bases to trimming and J lost 5 bases; unmatched junction nucleotides: 24. CDR1 is SGDLS and CDR2 is YYNGEE in the germline V gene. The CDR3 region has the DNA TGTGCCGGGGACGTGGTGTCCCCCCCGGGAGGTAACAACGAGCAGTACTTC. Amino acid sequence: CAGDVVSPPGGNNEQYF. Combining the CDR3 with reference TRBV9 and TRBJ2-7 gives the whole variable domain DSGVTQTPKHLITATGQRVTLRCSPRSGDLSVYWYQQSLDQGLQFLIQYYNGEERAKGNILERFSAQQFPDLHSELNLSSLELGDSALYFCAGDVVSPPGGNNEQYFGPGTRLTVT.

The table lists this clone with a count of one. The chain joins TRBV5-6 to TRBJ2-7; 9 bases are shared with TRBD1. Trimming removed 0 bases from V and 2 bases from J; junction bases left unmatched: 3. Germline V CDR1 and CDR2: SGHDT, YYEEEE. The length of the CDR3 is 15 residues. The CDR3 DNA is TGTGCCAGCAGCTTGGAGGGACAGGGTCCCTACGAGCAGTACTTC. Residues: CASSLEGQGPYEQYF.

The chain joins TRBV30 to TRBJ1-2; the D gene is possibly TRBD1 (5 bases). The CDR3 covers 12 residues. Per germline, CDR1 GTSNPN and CDR2 SVGIG (reference sequence). Trimming left V 3 bases short and J 4 bases short, with 9 bases between. The CDR3 region is CAWSGGSYGYTF. In nucleotides, the CDR3 is TGTGCCTGGAGCGGGGGGTCCTATGGCTACACCTTC.

The J gene is TRBJ2-7, the V gene TRBV7-8; D is perhaps TRBD2 (6 bases). Germline loops: CDR1 SGHVS, CDR2 FQNEAQ. This CDR3 contains 16 residues. Trimming pared 1 base from V and 3 bases from J, leaving 16 bases between. The chain's CDR3 is CASSLGVLLADYEQYF. The CDR3 DNA reads as TGTGCCAGCAGCTTAGGGGTGCTATTAGCGGACTACGAGCAGTACTTC.

The chain combines TRBV19 with TRBJ2-1; TRBD2 matches at 7 bases. From germline, CDR1 is LNHDA and CDR2 SQIVND (reference sequence). J lost 1 base, V lost 1 base, and 1 base had no gene match. The CDR3 has 15 amino acids. This CDR3 reads CASSIASGSYNEQFF. The DNA of the CDR3 is TGTGCCAGTAGTATAGCTAGCGGATCCTACAATGAGCAGTTCTTC.